This TCR beta chain was sequenced in a study of blood T cell repertoires in COVID-19. The assay was immunoSEQ multiplex PCR, and TCRdb's table has in-frame clones only and misses some. The sample carries about 48,000 clones, roughly 84% recorded once. Trimming at V came to 6 bases and at J to 3 bases, leaving 3 bases not matched to a gene. The CDR3 spans 13 residues. Material for sequencing was peripheral blood. V and J are TRBV12-3 or TRBV12-4 and TRBJ1-1; 8 nucleotides match TRBD1. The receptor's source is a woman aged 55-75 years with acute or convalescent COVID-19. CDR3 in DNA: TGTGCCAGCAGCCGGACAGGGTACACTGAAGCTTTCTTT. Amino acids: CASSRTGYTEAFF.